Following are 9 T cell receptor beta chains from one sample sequenced in a study of T cell changes during pregnancy in multiple sclerosis. Some clones are missing from TCRdb's copy, which holds only in-frame ones; the method was immunoSEQ multiplex PCR. Here the sample spans tens of thousands of clones, approximately 92% being singletons. Material: peripheral blood, obtained in the first trimester of pregnancy. These receptor sequences come from a female donor with multiple sclerosis, enrolled in a pregnancy study.

V gene TRBV19 combines with J gene TRBJ2-2; maybe TRBD2 (6 bases). CDR1 is LNHDA, CDR2 SQIVND, per germline (reference sequence). This CDR3 is built from 15 residues. The germline V and J ends were trimmed by 9 bases and 0 bases, with 14 bases remaining between them. CDR3 nucleotide sequence: TGTGCCAGCTTAAGAGGCGGGACGAACACCGGGGAGCTGTTTTTT. This codes for CASLRGGTNTGELFF.

The chain joins TRBV28 to TRBJ1-4, with 8 bases matching TRBD1. CDR1 is MDHEN, CDR2 SYDVKM, per germline. The trim removed 6 bases at V and 3 bases at J, leaving 6 bases unmatched. The length of the CDR3 is 15 residues. CDR3 in amino acids: CASSPPGQANEKLFF. The CDR3 nucleotides are TGTGCCAGCAGCCCACCGGGACAGGCTAATGAAAAACTGTTTTTT.

This clone was recorded once. The chain joins TRBV6-1 to TRBJ1-5; possible D gene TRBD1, 6 bases. The ends were cut back, 7 bases at V and 3 bases at J, with 16 bases in the middle. The germline gives CDR1 MNHNS, CDR2 SASEGT. This CDR3 comprises 15 residues. As DNA, the CDR3 is TGTGCCAGCACTAGGGGACACGGAAACAATCAGCCCCAGCATTTT. Its translation: CASTRGHGNNQPQHF.

The chain links TRBV9 to TRBJ2-7; 9 nucleotides agree with TRBD1. Trimming cost V 2 bases and J 3 bases; bases outside gene matches: 6. The germline V gene has CDR1 SGDLS and CDR2 YYNGEE. The CDR3 loop spans 15 amino acids. DNA for the CDR3: TGTGCCAGCAGCGTCGACAGGGGGTTAGGCTACGAGCAGTACTTC. Protein product: CASSVDRGLGYEQYF.

The chain carries TRBV5-1 and TRBJ2-7; 13 positions agree with TRBD2. The CDR3 consists of 17 residues. V lost 0 bases to trimming and J lost 3 bases; unmatched junction nucleotides: 6. CDR1 and CDR2 from the germline V gene are SGHRS and YFSETQ. The CDR3 here is CASSLAPGLAGNYEQYF. The CDR3 nucleotides read TGCGCCAGCAGCTTGGCCCCGGGACTAGCGGGGAACTACGAGCAGTACTTC.

The chain is built from TRBV7-2 and TRBJ1-1; TRBD1 aligns across 8 bases. There are 14 residues in the CDR3. Losses at the gene ends were 5 bases for V and 5 bases for J; bases not matched to a gene: 7. Germline V gene data show CDR1 as SGHTA and CDR2 as FQGNSA. The chain's CDR3 is CASSPTGGRTEAFF. Written as DNA, the CDR3 is TGTGCCAGCAGCCCTACAGGGGGGCGAACTGAAGCTTTCTTT.

The rearrangement joins TRBV15 to TRBJ2-7; TRBD1 aligns across 9 bases. Unmatched junction bases numbered 12, after V lost 1 base and J lost 2 bases. The CDR3 consists of 18 residues. CDR1 LNHNV and CDR2 YYDKDF come from the germline V gene (reference sequence). CDR3 region: CATSRGFGDRGITYEQYF. The DNA of the CDR3 is TGTGCCACCAGCAGAGGGTTTGGAGACAGGGGGATAACCTACGAGCAGTACTTC.

This chain uses TRBV27 with TRBJ2-2, with 10 bases that match TRBD2. The CDR3 has 16 amino acids. The germline CDR1 and CDR2 sequences are MNHEY and SMNVEV (reference sequence). J was trimmed by 6 bases and V by 4 bases; bases with no gene match: 8. This CDR3 is CASSSLAGESAGELFF. The CDR3 region has the DNA TGTGCCAGCAGTTCCCTAGCGGGAGAATCGGCCGGGGAGCTGTTTTTT.

This CDR3 reads CASSVERDRGFTYEQYF. In nucleotides, the CDR3 is TGTGCCAGCTCAGTTGAAAGGGACAGGGGTTTCACCTACGAGCAGTACTTC. This rearrangement joins TRBV18 to TRBJ2-7, with TRBD1 identical over 10 bases. V was pared by 5 bases and J by 2 bases, with 12 bases of the junction left unmatched. Germline V gene lookup returns CDR1 KGHSH and CDR2 LQKENI. The CDR3 consists of 17 residues.